Below, 29 T cell receptor beta chains from the same sample are listed, as sequenced in a study of Ad26.COV2.S vaccination and SARS-CoV-2 variants. Produced via immunoSEQ multiplex PCR; TCRdb's table is partial and in-frame only. The sample lists approximately 400,000 clones; about 80% were seen once. Treatment indicated: 15 to 20 received Ad26.COV2.S at low or high dose, single or two shots; about 5 received placebo; per-sample allocation not given. Day 63 after the first injection of vaccine or placebo was the sampling time. The sample consisted of peripheral blood, taken in a trial of Ad26.COV2.S vaccine versus placebo. These receptors were obtained from a person between 18 and 59 years old who received the Ad26.COV2.S COVID-19 vaccine or a placebo.

The chain couples TRBV19 to TRBJ1-6; D call uncertain. V was cut by 2 bases and J by 5 bases, with 7 bases left in between. Germline loops: CDR1 LNHDA, CDR2 SQIVND (reference sequence). The CDR3 has 14 residues. The CDR3: CASSIQGNNSPLHF. The CDR3 DNA sequence: TGTGCCAGTAGTATACAAGGGAATAATTCACCCCTCCACTTT. Complete variable domain (other parts from reference TRBV19 and TRBJ1-6): DGGITQSPKYLFRKEGQNVTLSCEQNLNHDAMYWYRQDPGQGLRLIYYSQIVNDFQKGDIAEGYSVSREKKESFPLTVTSAQKNPTAFYLCASSIQGNNSPLHFGNGTRLTVT.

V is TRBV5-4 and J is TRBJ1-1; D is possibly TRBD1 (6 bases). Per germline, CDR1 SGHNT and CDR2 YYREEE (reference sequence). Trimming stripped 0 bases from V and 1 base from J, with 13 bases between. The CDR3 totals 16 residues. CDR3 protein: CASSLVAGTTNTEAFF. The CDR3 nucleotides are TGTGCCAGCAGCTTGGTTGCGGGGACAACGAACACTGAAGCTTTCTTT.

The V gene is TRBV7-9, the J gene TRBJ2-3; 11 bases are a match to TRBD2. The germline gives CDR1 SEHNR, CDR2 FQNEAQ (reference sequence). The CDR3 totals 15 residues. V lost 2 bases and J lost 4; bases outside the gene matches: 2. The CDR3 nucleotides are TGTGCCAGCAGCTTATTAGCGGGAGGGGCAGATACGCAGTATTTT. It specifies CASSLLAGGADTQYF.

The chain recombines TRBV19 with TRBJ2-7; 8 nucleotides agree with TRBD2. The CDR3 sequence is 14 residues long. From germline, CDR1 is LNHDA and CDR2 SQIVND (reference sequence). Germline trimming cut 10 bases from V and 2 bases from J; bases unmatched to any gene: 10. The CDR3 protein is CATASGSATYEQYF. The CDR3 DNA sequence: TGTGCCACCGCGAGCGGGAGTGCAACCTACGAGCAGTACTTC.

This clone came up a few times. This rearrangement joins TRBV12-3 or TRBV12-4 to TRBJ1-1, with TRBD1 identical over 8 bases. Germline trimming cut 1 base from V and 10 bases from J; bases unmatched to any gene: 5. This CDR3 has 13 residues. CDR3 DNA sequence: TGTGCCAGCAGTTTAGGACAGGGGAGTGCAGCTTTCTTT. Translation gives CASSLGQGSAAFF.

The chain combines TRBV9 with TRBJ2-1, with unresolved D. V shed 0 bases and J shed 6 bases, with 7 bases lying between them. This CDR3 region has 13 residues. Germline lookup yields CDR1 SGDLS and CDR2 YYNGEE. This CDR3 is CASSVGSRNEQFF. For the CDR3, the DNA is TGTGCCAGCAGCGTAGGGTCGCGCAATGAGCAGTTCTTC.

The gene calls are TRBV11-2 and TRBJ1-2; no reliable D call. The V and J ends lost 3 bases and 4 bases respectively, with 12 bases between them. Germline V lookup: CDR1 SGHAT, CDR2 FQNNGV. The CDR3 length is 14 residues. The CDR3 nucleotides read TGTGCCAGCAGCTTCAGCGGAGCAGGCTATGGCTACACCTTC. It codes for CASSFSGAGYGYTF.

The CDR3 region has the DNA TGCGCCAGCAGCCAAGGTACCAGGAAAAATTCCTACGAGCAGTACTTC. Translation: CASSQGTRKNSYEQYF. The chain couples TRBV4-1 to TRBJ2-7; D gene unclear. V lost 1 base, J lost 1 base, and 14 bases lay in between. This CDR3 comprises 16 residues. Germline CDR1 and CDR2: MGHRA and YSYEKL.

The chain combines TRBV5-5 with TRBJ2-7, with 10 bases fitting TRBD2. The CDR3 length is 15 residues. The junction had 5 bases not matched to a gene; V was cut back by 3 bases and J by 2 bases. CDR1 and CDR2 (germline): SGHKS, YYEKEE (reference sequence). CDR3 bases: TGTGCCAGCAGCTCAGGACTAGCGGAGGCCTACGAGCAGTACTTC. It translates to CASSSGLAEAYEQYF.

This rearrangement joins TRBV5-1 to TRBJ2-2, with 15 nucleotides matching TRBD2. V lost 3 bases and J lost 2; bases outside the gene matches: 8. Germline V gives CDR1 SGHRS, CDR2 YFSETQ. The CDR3 is 19 residues long. In DNA, the CDR3 is TGCGCCAGCAGCTCCACCTCGGGACTAGCGGGAGGTAACACCGGGGAGCTGTTTTTT. Protein product: CASSSTSGLAGGNTGELFF.

The V call is TRBV15, the J call TRBJ1-6; no reliable D call. V lost 7 bases and J 7 bases, leaving 17 bases between the germline ends. Germline loops: CDR1 LNHNV, CDR2 YYDKDF (reference sequence). The CDR3 sequence is 15 residues long. CDR3 region: CATKKRALENSPLHF. The DNA for the CDR3 is TGTGCCACCAAAAAGAGGGCTCTTGAGAATTCACCCCTCCACTTT.

The rearrangement uses TRBV9 and TRBJ2-1; no clear D gene. There are 12 residues in the CDR3. Germline lookup yields CDR1 SGDLS and CDR2 YYNGEE. V dropped 0 bases and J dropped 9 bases, with 7 bases sitting between them. This chain's CDR3 is CASSVAKGEQFF. The CDR3 nucleotides read TGTGCCAGCAGCGTAGCTAAGGGTGAGCAGTTCTTC.

V gene TRBV4-1 combines with J gene TRBJ2-1; TRBD2 agrees at 7 bases. Germline lookup yields CDR1 MGHRA and CDR2 YSYEKL. The CDR3 spans 18 residues. V shed 1 base, J shed 1 base, and the junction held 10 bases outside the gene matches. Here the CDR3 DNA reads TGCGCCAGCAGCCAAGTTGGGAGGGGACGTGTTTCCTACAATGAGCAGTTCTTC. Residues: CASSQVGRGRVSYNEQFF.

The rearrangement uses TRBV20-1 and TRBJ1-2; TRBD1 aligns across 7 bases. V shed 3 bases, J shed 5 bases, and the junction held 3 bases outside the gene matches. The germline CDR1 and CDR2 sequences are DFQATT and SNEGSKA (reference sequence). This CDR3 has 12 residues. The CDR3 here is CSASKGAYGYTF. CDR3 coding DNA: TGCAGTGCTAGTAAGGGGGCTTATGGCTACACCTTC.

The genes are TRBV27 and TRBJ2-2, with D perhaps TRBD2 (5 bases). V shed 3 bases and J shed 3 bases, with 8 bases lying between them. The CDR3 is made up of 14 amino acids. The germline gives CDR1 MNHEY, CDR2 SMNVEV (reference sequence). CDR3 in amino acids: CASSFLRDTGELFF. The CDR3 nucleotides are TGTGCCAGCAGTTTCCTGAGGGACACCGGGGAGCTGTTTTTT.

This chain links TRBV27 with TRBJ1-2, with 7 bases identical to TRBD1. This CDR3 comprises 13 residues. Germline V gene sequence: CDR1 MNHEY, CDR2 SMNVEV (reference sequence). J gave up 6 bases and V 2 bases, and 3 bases lay outside the gene matches. CDR3 sequence (DNA): TGTGCCAGCAGTTTAATCCAGGGGGATGGCTACACCTTC. Translation: CASSLIQGDGYTF.

This chain uses TRBV24-1 with TRBJ1-1, with TRBD1 as a possible D gene (5 bases). Trimming shortened V by 7 bases and J by 5 bases, and 22 bases separated the two germline ends. This CDR3 has 16 amino acids. Germline assignment: CDR1 KGHDR and CDR2 SFDVKD. The CDR3 protein is CATRDSIGASGTEAFF. The CDR3 DNA reads as TGTGCCACCAGAGACTCTATTGGGGCCTCGGGTACTGAAGCTTTCTTT.

The V and J genes are TRBV10-3 and TRBJ2-3; D remains unclear. Trimming shortened V by 0 bases and J by 5 bases, and 12 bases separated the two germline ends. The CDR3 sequence is 15 residues long. CDR1 is ENHRY, CDR2 SYGVKD, per germline. CDR3 region: CAISESGWAVDTQYF. In nucleotides, the CDR3 is TGTGCCATCAGTGAGTCCGGTTGGGCCGTAGATACGCAGTATTTT.

This clone occurred once. Additional DNA sequences in this sample encode the identical CDR3. This sequence joins TRBV6-2 or TRBV6-3 and TRBJ2-7; TRBD1 aligns across 7 bases. This CDR3 region has 14 residues. The V gene's germline CDR1 is MNHEY and CDR2 SVGEGT. V shed 4 bases, J shed 2 bases, and the junction held 5 bases outside the gene matches. CDR3 nucleotide sequence: TGTGCCAGCAGTTCATCCGGGACAGCCTACGAGCAGTACTTC. This gives the protein CASSSSGTAYEQYF.

V is TRBV13 and J is TRBJ1-2; D gene unclear. The CDR3 covers 16 residues. V was pared by 5 bases and J by 4 bases, with 20 bases between. CDR1 PRHDT and CDR2 FYEKMQ come from the germline V gene (reference sequence). The CDR3 reads CASSPPPDLSAYGYTF. The DNA for the CDR3 is TGTGCCAGCAGCCCACCGCCGGACCTCTCCGCCTATGGCTACACCTTC.

The rearrangement joins TRBV27 to TRBJ2-7, with a weak D call TRBD2 (6 bases). Germline loops: CDR1 MNHEY, CDR2 SMNVEV (reference sequence). The V end was cut by 5 bases, the J end by 2 bases, with 19 bases between. This CDR3 is built from 16 residues. This CDR3 reads CASSPRLGGGTYEQYF. The CDR3 region has the DNA TGTGCCAGCAGTCCCCGTTTGGGCGGAGGGACCTACGAGCAGTACTTC.

The rearrangement links TRBV10-3 to TRBJ1-2; 8 bases align to TRBD1. Per germline, CDR1 ENHRY and CDR2 SYGVKD. The CDR3 is 12 residues long. Losses at the gene ends were 6 bases for V and 8 bases for J; bases not matched to a gene: 5. The chain's CDR3 is CAIRGQDEGYTF. CDR3 nucleotides: TGTGCCATCAGGGGACAGGACGAGGGCTACACCTTC.

The CDR3 DNA is TGCGCCAGCAGCCAATCCGGCGGTTCACCCCTCCACTTT. Its protein product is CASSQSGGSPLHF. The chain combines TRBV4-3 with TRBJ1-6, with unresolved D. V was pared by 2 bases and J by 9 bases, with 8 bases between. There are 13 residues in the CDR3. Germline V CDR1 and CDR2: LGHNA, YSLEER.

The V and J genes are TRBV4-2 and TRBJ2-7; 10 nucleotides agree with TRBD2. Germline V CDR1 and CDR2: LGHNA, YNFKEQ. The CDR3 totals 15 residues. J gave up 4 bases and V 1 base, and 4 bases lay outside the gene matches. The DNA of the CDR3 is TGTGCCAGCAGCCAAGCAGGACTAGCGGTTTACGAGCAGTACTTC. This encodes CASSQAGLAVYEQYF.

The CDR3 here is CATGRNQPQHF. CDR3 coding DNA: TGTGCCACCGGGCGGAATCAGCCCCAGCATTTT. The genes are TRBV24-1 and TRBJ1-5; D remains unclear. This CDR3 comprises 11 residues. The V gene's germline CDR1 is KGHDR and CDR2 SFDVKD. Deletions cut 9 bases from V and 4 bases from J, with 6 bases between.

This rearrangement joins TRBV15 to TRBJ2-3, with D perhaps given as TRBD1 or TRBD2 (5 bases each). The germline CDR1 and CDR2 sequences are LNHNV and YYDKDF (reference sequence). The V and J ends lost 1 base and 4 bases respectively, with 12 bases between them. This CDR3 has 15 amino acids. CDR3 sequence (DNA): TGTGCCACCAGCAGAGGGGGGTTTCTCGCAGATACGCAGTATTTT. Translated, it gives CATSRGGFLADTQYF.

This clone has just one count. The chain uses TRBV9 and TRBJ2-2; D uncertain. This CDR3 spans 17 amino acids. Trimming took off 4 bases at V and 5 bases at J, with 21 bases between the two ends. Germline V gene lookup returns CDR1 SGDLS and CDR2 YYNGEE. CDR3 nucleotide sequence: TGTGCCAGCAGCCCAATGCCGGCAGGTCCTTTGACCGGGGAGCTGTTTTTT. It codes for CASSPMPAGPLTGELFF.

V is TRBV3-1 (or the pseudogene TRBV3-2) and J is TRBJ2-5, with unresolved D. The CDR3 is 14 amino acids. The V gene's germline CDR1 is LGHDT and CDR2 YNNKEL (reference sequence). Trimming pared 1 base from V and 5 bases from J, leaving 11 bases between. CDR3 coding DNA: TGTGCCAGCAGCCAAGGGACCCTGTCGGAGACCCAGTACTTC. Its protein product is CASSQGTLSETQYF.

This chain links TRBV2 with TRBJ1-5; tentatively, D is TRBD1 (5 bases). The germline V gene has CDR1 SNHLY and CDR2 FYNNEI. CDR3 length: 15 residues. The V end lost 3 bases, the J end lost 1 base, and 10 bases lay between the germline ends. The CDR3 loop reads CASSDKGKSNQPQHF. The CDR3 DNA is TGTGCCAGCAGTGACAAGGGGAAGAGCAATCAGCCCCAGCATTTT.